The 23 T cell receptor beta chains listed next were all sequenced from one sample in a study of T-cell reconstitution after alpha-beta-depleted transplantation in children. TCRbeta library preparation incorporated unique molecular identifiers. TCRdb itself ran the PCR reads through MiXCR, one entry per CDR3 protein. The table lists about 110,000 distinct CDR3 sequences, 10% of them singletons. This material consisted of PBMCs, taken before TCRalphabeta/CD19-depleted stem cell transplant. These receptors originate from a boy between 2 and 15 years old with acute lymphoblastic leukemia, due to receive a stem cell transplant.

There are many counts of this clonotype. This sequence joins TRBV6-5 and TRBJ2-1; no reliable D call. V lost 1 base to trimming and J lost 5 bases, with 6 bases between them. The CDR3 totals 13 residues. CDR1 MNHEY and CDR2 SVGAGI come from the germline V gene. The CDR3 nucleotides read TGTGCCAGCAGTTACTGGAATCACAATGAGCAGTTCTTC. It encodes CASSYWNHNEQFF.

This clonotype occurred a few times. The chain carries TRBV15 and TRBJ2-5, with 10 bases identical to TRBD1. This CDR3 is 14 amino acids long. V lost 6 bases, J lost 5 bases, and 6 bases stayed unmatched. Germline assignment: CDR1 LNHNV and CDR2 YYDKDF (reference sequence). The CDR3 loop is CATRTGGAWETQYF. The CDR3 region has the DNA TGTGCCACCAGGACAGGGGGCGCTTGGGAGACCCAGTACTTC.

A few counts support this clonotype. The rearrangement joins TRBV6-4 to TRBJ2-3, with a tentative D call TRBD2 (7 bases). Germline assignment: CDR1 MRHNA and CDR2 SNTAGT. The CDR3 consists of 19 residues. V lost 5 bases and J lost 3, with 27 bases in between. CDR3: CASSTPLGGRAYETDTQYF. CDR3 nucleotides: TGTGCCAGCAGTACCCCTTTAGGGGGGAGGGCCTATGAGACAGATACGCAGTATTTT.

CDR3: CASSSPTGASGNTIYF. As DNA, the CDR3 is TGTGCCAGCAGTTCCCCTACAGGGGCCTCTGGAAACACCATATATTTT. The chain uses TRBV6-5 and TRBJ1-3; 7 nucleotides match TRBD1. The germline V gene has CDR1 MNHEY and CDR2 SVGAGI. The CDR3 runs 16 residues. Unmatched junction bases numbered 6, after V lost 4 bases and J lost 0 bases.

Ten or more counts support this clonotype. V usage is TRBV12-3 or TRBV12-4 and J usage is TRBJ1-5; the D is unclear. V gave up 0 bases and J gave up 5 bases, with 8 bases separating them. This CDR3 is 14 amino acids long. In nucleotides, the CDR3 is TGTGCCAGCAGTTTAGCGGCAACCTATCAGCCCCAGCATTTT. Residues: CASSLAATYQPQHF.

This clonotype showed up just a few times. The chain combines TRBV18 with TRBJ2-7; TRBD2 is a possible D gene (5 bases). Germline CDR1 is KGHSH and CDR2 is LQKENI. V dropped 3 bases and J dropped 0 bases, with 12 bases sitting between them. There are 15 residues in the CDR3. This CDR3 is CASSPLGSGSYEQYF. The CDR3 DNA reads as TGTGCCAGCTCACCCCTAGGGAGTGGCTCCTACGAGCAGTACTTC.

This clonotype has just a few counts. The rearrangement links TRBV7-8 to TRBJ2-3; 10 nucleotides agree with TRBD2. Germline assignment: CDR1 SGHVS and CDR2 FQNEAQ. The CDR3 extends over 16 amino acids. The junction had 6 bases not matched to a gene; V was cut back by 5 bases and J by 1 base. The CDR3 coding sequence is TGTGCCAGCAGCCCAAAAACTAGCGGGGGCACAGATACGCAGTATTTT. This codes for CASSPKTSGGTDTQYF.

This clonotype was counted a few times. This chain joins TRBV14 and TRBJ2-2, with D perhaps matching TRBD2 (7 bases). CDR1 is SGHDN and CDR2 is FVKESK in the germline V gene. The CDR3 covers 21 residues. V lost 1 base to trimming and J lost 4 bases, with 28 bases between them. Written as DNA, the CDR3 is TGTGCCAGCAGCCAAGGTGACCGGTGGGACAACAGGCGGGAGTCCACCGGGGAGCTGTTTTTT. It codes for CASSQGDRWDNRRESTGELFF.

This chain connects TRBV10-3 to TRBJ2-1; either TRBD1 or TRBD2 may fit D (5 bases each). Between the trimmed V and J ends, which lost 5 bases and 0 bases, there was a span of 14 bases. Per germline, CDR1 ENHRY and CDR2 SYGVKD. There are 16 residues in the CDR3. This CDR3 reads CAISSLGTDSYNEQFF. The CDR3 nucleotides are TGTGCCATCAGTTCTTTGGGGACGGACTCCTACAATGAGCAGTTCTTC.

This clonotype turned up a few times. The gene calls are TRBV3-1 and TRBJ1-1; 9 positions match TRBD1. The V gene's germline CDR1 is LGHDT and CDR2 YNNKEL (reference sequence). This CDR3 contains 13 residues. V lost 2 bases to trimming and J lost 10 bases; unmatched junction nucleotides: 5. Written as DNA, the CDR3 is TGTGCCAGCAGCCAATTACAGGGGGCGGGAGCTTTCTTT. It specifies CASSQLQGAGAFF.

This clonotype showed up just a few times. The V call is TRBV28, the J call TRBJ2-6, with 8 bases that match TRBD1. CDR3 length: 19 residues. V shed 4 bases, J shed 0 bases, and the junction held 11 bases outside the gene matches. CDR1 MDHEN and CDR2 SYDVKM come from the germline V gene. The chain's CDR3 is CASSSRTGTNYSGANVLTF. The CDR3 DNA sequence: TGTGCCAGCAGTTCCCGGACAGGGACAAATTACTCTGGGGCCAACGTCCTGACTTTC.

This clonotype was seen at least ten times. The chain joins TRBV25-1 to TRBJ2-1; 7 bases agree with TRBD2. Per germline, CDR1 MGHDK and CDR2 SYGVNS. The CDR3 contains 17 residues. After removal of 4 bases from V and 0 bases from J, the junction contained 9 bases not matched to a gene. CDR3 nucleotide sequence: TGTGCCAGCAGTGCCCATGGGGAGCGGGACTCCTACAATGAGCAGTTCTTC. Translated: CASSAHGERDSYNEQFF.

This clonotype has ten or more counts. The CDR3 bases are TGCGCCAGCAGCTCGGGACTAGCGGGTTACAATGAGCAGTTCTTC. Its protein product is CASSSGLAGYNEQFF. The V and J genes are TRBV5-1 and TRBJ2-1; TRBD2 matches 12 bases. The CDR3 consists of 15 residues. V lost 3 bases to trimming and J lost 4 bases; unmatched junction nucleotides: 2. Germline CDR1 and CDR2: SGHRS and YFSETQ. The whole variable domain, remainder taken from reference TRBV5-1 and TRBJ2-1, is KAGVTQTPRYLIKTRGQQVTLSCSPISGHRSVSWYQQTPGQGLQFLFEYFSETQRNKGNFPGRFSGRQFSNSRSEMNVSTLELGDSALYLCASSSGLAGYNEQFFGPGTRLTVL.

This clonotype has just a few counts. The chain is built from TRBV10-3 and TRBJ2-1, with 9 nucleotides matching TRBD2. The CDR3 contains 13 residues. Germline V gene data show CDR1 as ENHRY and CDR2 as SYGVKD. J was trimmed by 9 bases and V by 4 bases; bases with no gene match: 4. Here the CDR3 reads CAISGGLASEQFF. The DNA of the CDR3 is TGTGCCATCAGTGGGGGACTAGCCAGTGAGCAGTTCTTC.

This clonotype was seen many times. V is TRBV6-1 and J is TRBJ2-7; 10 bases match TRBD1. The CDR3 has 17 residues. J lost 3 bases, V lost 3 bases, and 11 bases had no gene match. Germline lookup yields CDR1 MNHNS and CDR2 SASEGT. The CDR3 nucleotides read TGTGCCAGCAGTGAGGGTGTAGCCGGGACAGGGGTCTACGAGCAGTACTTC. This codes for CASSEGVAGTGVYEQYF.

This clonotype turned up a few times. The CDR3 DNA reads TGTGCCAGCAGCTTCCAGGCCAGCGTGGAGACCCAGTACTTC. Protein: CASSFQASVETQYF. The rearrangement uses TRBV7-9 and TRBJ2-5; D not resolved. Germline assignment: CDR1 SEHNR and CDR2 FQNEAQ (reference sequence). V was pared by 3 bases and J by 5 bases, with 13 bases between. The CDR3 spans 14 residues.

This chain links TRBV7-2 with TRBJ2-7; no reliable D call. This CDR3 contains 12 residues. V dropped 5 bases and J dropped 3 bases, with 8 bases sitting between them. Germline CDR1 reads SGHTA; CDR2 reads FQGNSA. The CDR3 loop is CASSPDHYEQYF. The CDR3 region has the DNA TGTGCCAGCAGCCCGGACCACTACGAGCAGTACTTC. Complete variable domain (other parts from reference TRBV7-2 and TRBJ2-7): GAGVSQSPSNKVTEKGKDVELRCDPISGHTALYWYRQSLGQGLEFLIYFQGNSAPDKSGLPSDRFSAERTGGSVSTLTIQRTQQEDSAVYLCASSPDHYEQYFGPGTRLTVT.

The chain links TRBV5-1 to TRBJ1-5; 9 positions match TRBD1. Germline lookup yields CDR1 SGHRS and CDR2 YFSETQ. J lost 4 bases, V lost 3 bases, and 2 bases had no gene match. The CDR3 runs 14 residues. CDR3 DNA sequence: TGCGCCAGCAGCTCCGGACAGGGGAATCAGCCCCAGCATTTT. This translates into CASSSGQGNQPQHF.

Ten or more counts support this clonotype. The chain combines TRBV12-3 or TRBV12-4 with TRBJ1-1; D perhaps matches TRBD1 (5 bases). With 3 bases removed from V and 1 base from J, the gap between germline ends came to 12 bases. The CDR3 loop spans 15 amino acids. For the CDR3, the DNA is TGTGCCAGCAGTTTGGGCAGGGAAGGGAACACTGAAGCTTTCTTT. This translates into CASSLGREGNTEAFF.

The V call is TRBV7-8, the J call TRBJ1-5; D call uncertain. Looked up from germline, CDR1 is SGHVS and CDR2 is FQNEAQ. The V gene lost 5 bases and the J gene lost 9 bases, with 14 bases spanning the gap. CDR3 length: 13 amino acids. CDR3 amino acids: CASSPVKFWPQHF. The CDR3 DNA is TGTGCCAGCAGCCCTGTGAAGTTCTGGCCCCAGCATTTT.

This clonotype was seen more than once but under ten times. The rearrangement joins TRBV12-3 or TRBV12-4 to TRBJ2-1; possible D gene TRBD2, 5 bases. The CDR3 covers 11 residues. The V and J ends lost 5 bases and 12 bases respectively, with 11 bases between them. As DNA, the CDR3 is TGTGCCAGCAGTCGGGGTCGTGGGCAGTTCTTC. This gives the protein CASSRGRGQFF.

V gene TRBV7-2 combines with J gene TRBJ1-1, with D unresolved. There are 15 residues in the CDR3. The germline V gene has CDR1 SGHTA and CDR2 FQGNSA. Trimming removed 1 base from V and 1 base from J, with 10 bases in between. CDR3 in amino acids: CASSLVSSTNTEAFF. For the CDR3, the DNA is TGTGCCAGCAGCTTAGTTAGCAGCACGAACACTGAAGCTTTCTTT.

The chain has TRBV9 and TRBJ2-1; the D gene is possibly TRBD1 (5 bases). CDR3 length: 16 residues. V was pared by 0 bases and J by 2 bases, with 12 bases between. The germline V gene has CDR1 SGDLS and CDR2 YYNGEE. The CDR3 sequence: CASSVVVAGTYNEQFF. The CDR3 region has the DNA TGTGCCAGCAGCGTAGTAGTGGCAGGGACCTACAATGAGCAGTTCTTC.